What follows are 2 T cell receptor beta chains derived from one specimen sequenced in a study of T cells in Graves' hyperthyroidism and ophthalmopathy (dated by TCRdb to the late 2010s). The library came from multiplex PCR. The instrument given in TCRdb is Illumina HiSeq 2000. TCR beta CDR3 regions were amplified from RNA transcripts. The first round of RT-PCR for the TCR CDR3 was performed with the HTBI primer set and the Qiagen OneStep RT-PCR kit. In TCRdb, the public reads were trimmed at Q25 with fastp and aligned with MiXCR, with productive beta chains retained. Every distinct CDR3 protein forms one entry, paired with its most common genes and DNA. This sample has hundreds of thousands of distinct CDR3 sequences in its table, and roughly 15% of those were observed once. Around 13% of the sample belongs to the ten largest clones. What was sequenced was blood. The source is a woman between 50 and 59 years old with Graves' ophthalmopathy.

This clonotype was observed many times. The genes are TRBV28 and TRBJ2-5; 7 bases line up with TRBD2. The V and J ends lost 0 bases and 4 bases, in that order; junction bases with no gene match: 11. This CDR3 has 17 amino acids. The germline V gene encodes CDR1 MDHEN and CDR2 SYDVKM. CDR3 amino acids: CASSLWALTGGRETQYF. The DNA of the CDR3 is TGTGCCAGCAGTTTATGGGCCTTAACCGGGGGGAGAGAGACCCAGTACTTC. Variable domain in full (rest from reference TRBV28 and TRBJ2-5): DVKVTQSSRYLVKRTGEKVFLECVQDMDHENMFWYRQDPGLGLRLIYFSYDVKMKEKGDIPEGYSVSREKKERFSLILESASTNQTSMYLCASSLWALTGGRETQYFGPGTRLLVL.

This clonotype occurred a few times. The CDR3 sequence is CASSLGVGQGHNEQFF. CDR3 nucleotides: TGTGCCAGCAGCTTAGGAGTGGGTCAGGGACACAATGAGCAGTTCTTC. The V gene is TRBV7-9, the J gene TRBJ2-1; the D gene could be TRBD1 or TRBD2 (5 bases each). The CDR3 extends over 16 amino acids. The ends were cut back, 1 base at V and 5 bases at J, with 15 bases in the middle. From germline, CDR1 is SEHNR and CDR2 FQNEAQ (reference sequence).